These 27 T cell receptor beta chains originate from one sample sequenced in a study of tissue T cells after allogeneic stem cell transplantation. As to time point: mouse harvest day 14 after allogeneic transplant. Mouse grafts combined 10^7 T-cell-depleted bone marrow cells with 10^6 splenic CD5+ T cells. Assay used: immunoSEQ multiplex PCR; TCRdb lists only in-frame clones, some missing. The repertoire includes about 6,800 clones, around a third of them detected once, and 5% to 8% sits in the top ten. Sequencing input: skin. Receptors were obtained from a female BALB/c mouse given C57BL/6 T cells with graft-versus-host disease after an allogeneic hematopoietic cell transplant.

Turning to this clone: The gene names given are mouse names. The read ends 1 residue before the CDR3 terminus; that terminus is restored from the germline J gene. The gene calls are TRBV31 and TRBJ2-7; 10 nucleotides match TRBD2. V lost 3 bases and J lost 8; bases outside the gene matches: 7. The CDR3 is 13 amino acids. The germline gives CDR1 GKSSPN, CDR2 SITVG. The chain's CDR3 is CAWRTGGGGQQYF. Incomplete CDR3 DNA: TGTGCCTGGAGAACTGGGGGGGGCGGGCAACAGTAC.

Points on this clone: The listed genes are named as in mouse. With the read ending 1 residue before the CDR3 end, the germline J gene is used to fill in that end. V usage is TRBV13-1 and J usage is TRBJ2-3; TRBD2 agrees at 8 bases. This CDR3 is built from 14 residues. Germline values: CDR1 NSHNY, CDR2 SYGAGN. After removal of 3 bases from V and 0 bases from J, the junction contained 0 bases not matched to a gene. This chain's CDR3 is CASSGLGSAETLYF. The covered CDR3 bases are TGTGCCAGCAGTGGACTGGGGAGTGCAGAAACGCTGTAT.

To note about this clone: Mouse gene names apply. The sequence runs out 1 residue before the end of the CDR3; the remainder is reconstructed from the germline J gene. Within the sample, other DNA sequences also encode this same CDR3. V gene TRBV3 combines with J gene TRBJ2-5; 10 bases map to TRBD2. CDR1 and CDR2 (germline): SNHLY, FYNGKV (reference sequence). The CDR3 runs to 14 residues. J lost 2 bases, V lost 5 bases, and 1 base had no gene match. Incomplete CDR3 DNA: TGTGCCAGCAGCAGACTGGGGGGCCAAGACACCCAGTAC. This encodes CASSRLGGQDTQY. The complete CDR3 protein is CASSRLGGQDTQYF.

As concerns this clone: One end of the junction is discordant with germline, which a read error may explain. Gene names follow the mouse nomenclature. Other nucleotide sequences in the sample specify the same CDR3. CDR3 DNA, as far as it was read: TGTGCCAGCAGCTCGACAACAAACACTGGGCAGCTCTAC. It encodes CASSSTTNTGQLY. The CDR3, in full, reads CASSSTTNTGQLYF. This chain joins TRBV26 and TRBJ2-2, with no clear D. The observed sequence ends 1 residue before the CDR3 terminus, with the missing tail filled in from the germline J gene. This CDR3 spans 14 amino acids. Germline V gene lookup returns CDR1 KGHPV and CDR2 FQNQEV (reference sequence).

Concerning this clone: Genes and germline are mouse. From the germline J gene comes the end of the CDR3, since the read stops 1 residue before it. Other DNA variants within this sample encode the same CDR3. The V gene is TRBV26, the J gene TRBJ1-1; D perhaps matches TRBD1 (6 bases). Trimming cost V 4 bases and J 0 bases, with 9 bases left between them. CDR3 length equals 14 residues. Per the germline V gene, CDR1 is KGHPV and CDR2 is FQNQEV (reference sequence). The CDR3 protein is CASSPQGSNTEVFF. CDR3 DNA, as far as it was read: TGTGCCAGCAGTCCACAGGGTTCAAACACAGAAGTCTTC. Looking up the rest from reference TRBV26 and TRBJ1-1 gives the full variable domain: NSKVIQTPRYLVKGQGQKAKMRCIPEKGHPVVFWYQQNKNNEFKFLINFQNQEVLQQIDMTEKRFSAECPSNSPCSLEIQSSEAGDSALYLCASSPQGSNTEVFFGKGTRLTVV.

Only a few counts were recorded for this clone. Gene names follow the mouse nomenclature. The read stops 1 residue short of the end of the CDR3; the missing end is completed from the germline J gene. This chain uses TRBV26 with TRBJ1-6; possible D gene TRBD1, 6 bases. TRBJ1-6 is assigned to the ORF class and has an uncertain function. V dropped 4 bases and J dropped 0 bases, with 7 bases sitting between them. Germline lookup yields CDR1 KGHPV and CDR2 FQNQEV (reference sequence). The CDR3 is made up of 15 amino acids. CDR3: CASSRTDSYNSPLYF. The sequenced part of the CDR3 DNA is TGTGCCAGCAGTCGGACAGATTCCTATAATTCGCCCCTCTAC.

This clone is termed medium-sized. Germline and genes here are mouse. Partial CDR3 DNA: TGTGCCAGCAGCCGGGACTGGGGGGGCTATGCTGAGCAGTTC. Amino acids: CASSRDWGGYAEQF. The whole CDR3 reads CASSRDWGGYAEQFF. V usage is TRBV3 and J usage is TRBJ2-1, with TRBD2 identical over 13 bases. The read ends 1 residue shy of where the CDR3 ends; the end is completed using the germline J gene. Germline loops: CDR1 SNHLY, CDR2 FYNGKV (reference sequence). With V trimmed by 5 bases and J by 3 bases, 1 base remained unmatched. The CDR3 consists of 15 residues.

With regard to this clone: The genes are named according to mouse. The read ends 1 residue before the CDR3 terminus; that terminus is restored from the germline J gene. The V and J genes are TRBV26 and TRBJ1-3; D is undetermined. The CDR3 is 14 residues long. V was clipped by 4 bases and J by 0 bases, with 7 bases between them. The germline gives CDR1 KGHPV, CDR2 FQNQEV (reference sequence). Incomplete CDR3 DNA: TGTGCCAGCAGTCAGGCAAATTCTGGAAATACGCTCTAT. This codes for CASSQANSGNTLY. In full, the CDR3 reads CASSQANSGNTLYF.

As to this clone: These gene names are mouse names. The read halts 1 residue ahead of the CDR3 end, with the missing end drawn from the germline J gene. The same CDR3 is also encoded by other DNA sequences in this sample. The chain couples TRBV26 to TRBJ2-3, with 10 bases matching TRBD1. CDR1 and CDR2 (germline): KGHPV, FQNQEV (reference sequence). CDR3 length equals 14 residues. V was pared by 4 bases and J by 3 bases, with 1 base of the junction left unmatched. CDR3 DNA, as far as it was read: TGTGCCAGCAGTCCGGGACAGGGGGCAGAAACGCTGTAT. It is translated as CASSPGQGAETLY. The whole CDR3 protein reads CASSPGQGAETLYF. The full variable domain, rest sourced from reference TRBV26 and TRBJ2-3, is NSKVIQTPRYLVKGQGQKAKMRCIPEKGHPVVFWYQQNKNNEFKFLINFQNQEVLQQIDMTEKRFSAECPSNSPCSLEIQSSEAGDSALYLCASSPGQGAETLYFGSGTRLTVL.

Notes on this clone: Here the gene names and germline are mouse. From the germline J gene comes the end of the CDR3, since the read stops 1 residue before it. The chain links TRBV15 to TRBJ2-3; 7 nucleotides align to TRBD1. Germline V gives CDR1 SGHND, CDR2 FRSKSL. The CDR3 spans 15 residues. J gave up 0 bases and V 5 bases, and 5 bases lay outside the gene matches. The chain's CDR3 is CASSPDRASAETLYF. The CDR3 bases that were read are TGTGCCAGCAGTCCCGACAGGGCTAGTGCAGAAACGCTGTAT.

This clone was observed a handful of times. Genes here carry mouse names. The sequence runs out 1 residue before the end of the CDR3; the remainder is reconstructed from the germline J gene. V is TRBV26 and J is TRBJ1-2, with 9 bases matching TRBD1. Germline-derived CDR1 and CDR2 are KGHPV and FQNQEV (reference sequence). This CDR3 is built from 15 residues. The trim removed 6 bases at V and 5 bases at J, leaving 10 bases unmatched. The CDR3 loop reads CASSSYRGPGSDYTF. The part of the CDR3 DNA that was read is TGTGCCAGCAGCTCATACAGGGGGCCGGGGTCCGACTACACC.

This clone counts as medium-sized. Mouse gene names and germline throughout. The read stops 1 residue short of the end of the CDR3; the missing end is completed from the germline J gene. This chain uses TRBV16 with TRBJ1-2, with 7 bases lining up with TRBD1. Per the germline V gene, CDR1 is SGHSA and CDR2 is FRNQAP. CDR3 size: 15 residues. V was pared by 5 bases and J by 0 bases, with 6 bases of the junction left unmatched. CDR3 amino acids: CASSPGTVANSDYTF. CDR3 DNA, as far as it was read: TGTGCAAGCAGCCCCGGGACAGTTGCAAACTCCGACTACACC. Variable domain in full (rest from reference TRBV16 and TRBJ1-2): NAGVIQTPRHKVTGKGQEATLWCEPISGHSAVFWYRQTIVQGLEFLTYFRNQAPIDDSGMPKERFSAQMPNQSHSTLKIQSTQPQDSAVYLCASSPGTVANSDYTFGSGTRLLVI.

By share, this clone ranks as medium-sized (0.01 to 0.1%). Germline and genes here are mouse. The sequence runs out 1 residue before the end of the CDR3; the remainder is reconstructed from the germline J gene. The rearrangement joins TRBV26 to TRBJ1-4; D possibly corresponds to TRBD1 (5 bases). Trimming removed 4 bases at V and 0 bases at J, with 15 bases between. This CDR3 comprises 17 residues. From germline, CDR1 is KGHPV and CDR2 FQNQEV (reference sequence). Here the CDR3 reads CASSPWQGQISNERLFF. Partial CDR3 DNA: TGTGCCAGCAGTCCCTGGCAGGGCCAAATTTCCAACGAAAGATTATTT.

With regard to this clone: Mouse germline and gene names are used. The sequenced fragment ends 1 residue before the CDR3 boundary, so the rest is inferred from the germline J gene. This chain links TRBV3 with TRBJ2-1, with D unclear. There are 11 residues in the CDR3. Trimming cost V 3 bases and J 8 bases, with 5 bases left between them. Germline V lookup: CDR1 SNHLY, CDR2 FYNGKV (reference sequence). CDR3 DNA, as far as it was read: TGTGCCAGCAGCTTCGGGTCTGAGCAGTTC. Amino acids: CASSFGSEQF. The whole CDR3 region reads CASSFGSEQFF.

This clone was observed a few times. These gene names are mouse names. The read comes to an end 1 residue before the CDR3 does, leaving the germline J gene to fill in the end. The V and J genes are TRBV26 and TRBJ2-5; perhaps TRBD1 as D (6 bases). Germline V CDR1 and CDR2: KGHPV, FQNQEV (reference sequence). The CDR3 runs 12 residues. The ends were cut back, 4 bases at V and 5 bases at J, with 7 bases in the middle. The chain's CDR3 is CASSPRGDTQYF. The sequenced part of the CDR3 DNA is TGTGCCAGCAGTCCCAGGGGAGACACCCAGTAC.

On this clone itself: The listed genes are named as in mouse. The observed sequence ends 1 residue before the CDR3 terminus, with the missing tail filled in from the germline J gene. V and J are TRBV16 and TRBJ2-2, with D maybe TRBD1 (6 bases). Germline values: CDR1 SGHSA, CDR2 FRNQAP. Between the trimmed V and J ends, which lost 5 bases and 2 bases, there was a span of 12 bases. This CDR3 contains 15 residues. CDR3 DNA, as far as it was read: TGTGCAAGCAGCCCAGGGACACCTAACACCGGGCAGCTCTAC. Its protein is CASSPGTPNTGQLY. The full CDR3 protein is CASSPGTPNTGQLYF.

This clone rates as medium-sized. Germline and genes here are mouse. The read ends 1 residue early relative to the CDR3; the germline J gene fills the gap. The chain carries TRBV13-2 and TRBJ1-2; 8 bases are shared with TRBD1. CDR1 is NNHNN, CDR2 SYGAGS, per germline (reference sequence). The CDR3 covers 15 residues. V lost 2 bases and J lost 0; bases outside the gene matches: 3. The CDR3 spells CASGEGQASNSDYTF. The CDR3 DNA, read in part, is TGTGCCAGCGGTGAGGGACAGGCATCAAACTCCGACTACACC.

In its sample, this clone was seen a few times. Mouse gene names and germline throughout. The CDR3 end lies 1 residue beyond the end of the read and is filled in from the germline J gene. The J gene is TRBJ1-1, the V gene TRBV26; possible D gene TRBD1, 6 bases. The V gene's germline CDR1 is KGHPV and CDR2 FQNQEV (reference sequence). CDR3 size: 14 residues. Trimming removed 6 bases from V and 0 bases from J, with 11 bases in between. Partial CDR3 DNA: TGTGCCAGCAGGCCCGGGACATCAAACACAGAAGTCTTC. Its protein is CASRPGTSNTEVF. In full, the CDR3 is CASRPGTSNTEVFF.

This clone has a handful of counts. Gene names are the mouse ones. Coverage ceases 1 residue before the CDR3 finishes, and the germline J gene fills in the end. This chain joins TRBV23 and TRBJ1-1; whether TRBD1, the table's D call, matches the DNA was not checked. CDR3 length: 15 amino acids. Germline CDR1 KGHTA, CDR2 FQNQQP. The CDR3 is CSSSQSNIANTEVFF. The CDR3 DNA, read in part, is TGCTCCAGCAGTCAATCAAACATTGCAAACACAGAAGTCTTC.

In the case of this clone: Mouse germline and gene names are used. The CDR3 end lies 1 residue beyond the end of the read and is filled in from the germline J gene. The rearrangement joins TRBV31 to TRBJ2-4; 7 positions agree with TRBD2. The CDR3 has 14 amino acids. V was pared by 0 bases and J by 2 bases, with 2 bases of the junction left unmatched. The germline gives CDR1 GKSSPN, CDR2 SITVG. The part of the CDR3 DNA that was read is TGTGCCTGGAGTCTGGGGGGGTTTCAAAACACCTTGTAC. Its translation: CAWSLGGFQNTLY. The full CDR3 is CAWSLGGFQNTLYF.

This clone is labeled as medium-sized. Genes and germline are mouse. The read terminates 1 residue ahead of where the CDR3 ends, so the germline J gene completes it. The V call is TRBV26, the J call TRBJ1-5; the D gene is possibly TRBD1 (6 bases). CDR1 is KGHPV and CDR2 is FQNQEV in the germline V gene (reference sequence). Trimming left V 3 bases short and J 2 bases short, with 8 bases between. The length of the CDR3 is 14 residues. The covered CDR3 bases are TGTGCCAGCAGTCTAGGGGGTCACAACCAGGCTCCGCTT. Translating gives CASSLGGHNQAPL. The CDR3, in full, reads CASSLGGHNQAPLF.

For this clone: Mouse names are used for the genes. The CDR3 end lies 1 residue beyond the end of the read and is filled in from the germline J gene. The chain joins TRBV20 to TRBJ2-7; D perhaps matches TRBD1 (6 bases). Trimming left V 6 bases short and J 0 bases short, with 12 bases between. The CDR3 runs 13 residues. Per the germline V gene, CDR1 is GFQATS and CDR2 is STVNSAI. The CDR3 protein is CGAGTLSSYEQYF. The part of the CDR3 DNA that was read is TGTGGTGCGGGGACACTCAGCTCCTATGAACAGTAC.

With regard to this clone: Mouse names are used for the genes. Read data end 1 residue before the CDR3 end; the end is taken from the germline J gene. The gene calls are TRBV3 and TRBJ2-5; a weak D match, TRBD2 (5 bases). CDR3 length equals 14 residues. Germline V CDR1 and CDR2: SNHLY, FYNGKV (reference sequence). Trimming removed 1 base at V and 7 bases at J, with 12 bases between. CDR3 residues: CASSLDWSRNTQYF. The covered CDR3 bases are TGTGCCAGCAGCTTAGACTGGAGCCGGAACACCCAGTAC.

With regard to this clone: Genes and germline are mouse. The CDR3 extends 1 residue past the end of the read, so its final part is completed from the germline J gene. The gene calls are TRBV20 and TRBJ2-1, with 10 bases aligning to TRBD2. V lost 2 bases and J lost 7; bases outside the gene matches: 5. The CDR3 spans 14 residues. Germline CDR1 reads GFQATS; CDR2 reads STVNSAI. The part of the CDR3 DNA that was read is TGTGGTGCTAGGCGTCTGGGGGGGCTCGCTGAGCAGTTC. It translates to CGARRLGGLAEQF. The full CDR3 protein reads CGARRLGGLAEQFF.

Turning to this clone: Genes and germline come from the mouse. CDR3 bases read: TGTGCCAGCAGTCGCCGGGACAGGGTAAACACCGGGCAGCTCTAC. Its translation is CASSRRDRVNTGQLY. The full CDR3 reads CASSRRDRVNTGQLYF. The rearrangement links TRBV26 to TRBJ2-2, with TRBD1 identical over 9 bases. The read gets to within 1 residue of the CDR3 end, and the germline J gene fills in the rest. J gave up 1 base and V 4 bases, and 4 bases lay outside the gene matches. Germline V gene sequence: CDR1 KGHPV, CDR2 FQNQEV (reference sequence). This CDR3 spans 16 amino acids.

This clone is categorized as medium-sized (0.01 to 0.1%). Genes here carry mouse names. The observed sequence ends 1 residue before the CDR3 terminus, with the missing tail filled in from the germline J gene. V and J are TRBV26 and TRBJ1-5; 8 bases are shared with TRBD1. Germline CDR1 is KGHPV and CDR2 is FQNQEV (reference sequence). There are 15 residues in the CDR3. With 5 bases clipped from V and 3 bases from J, the junction kept 6 bases outside the gene matches. The CDR3 here is CASSFDRGVNQAPLF. The sequenced part of the CDR3 DNA is TGTGCCAGCAGTTTCGACAGGGGCGTCAACCAGGCTCCGCTT. Based on the CDR3 plus reference TRBV26 and TRBJ1-5, the full variable domain is NSKVIQTPRYLVKGQGQKAKMRCIPEKGHPVVFWYQQNKNNEFKFLINFQNQEVLQQIDMTEKRFSAECPSNSPCSLEIQSSEAGDSALYLCASSFDRGVNQAPLFGEGTRLSVL.

This clone is deemed medium-sized. Gene names and germline match the mouse. Sequencing ends 1 residue short of the CDR3 end; the germline J gene provides the rest. The rearrangement joins TRBV17 to TRBJ1-5; D not certain. The germline gives CDR1 MNHDT, CDR2 YYDKIL. This CDR3 region has 12 residues. Trimming stripped 4 bases from V and 3 bases from J, with 4 bases between. This CDR3 reads CASSTSNQAPLF. Partial CDR3 DNA: TGTGCTAGCAGTACAAGCAACCAGGCTCCGCTT.